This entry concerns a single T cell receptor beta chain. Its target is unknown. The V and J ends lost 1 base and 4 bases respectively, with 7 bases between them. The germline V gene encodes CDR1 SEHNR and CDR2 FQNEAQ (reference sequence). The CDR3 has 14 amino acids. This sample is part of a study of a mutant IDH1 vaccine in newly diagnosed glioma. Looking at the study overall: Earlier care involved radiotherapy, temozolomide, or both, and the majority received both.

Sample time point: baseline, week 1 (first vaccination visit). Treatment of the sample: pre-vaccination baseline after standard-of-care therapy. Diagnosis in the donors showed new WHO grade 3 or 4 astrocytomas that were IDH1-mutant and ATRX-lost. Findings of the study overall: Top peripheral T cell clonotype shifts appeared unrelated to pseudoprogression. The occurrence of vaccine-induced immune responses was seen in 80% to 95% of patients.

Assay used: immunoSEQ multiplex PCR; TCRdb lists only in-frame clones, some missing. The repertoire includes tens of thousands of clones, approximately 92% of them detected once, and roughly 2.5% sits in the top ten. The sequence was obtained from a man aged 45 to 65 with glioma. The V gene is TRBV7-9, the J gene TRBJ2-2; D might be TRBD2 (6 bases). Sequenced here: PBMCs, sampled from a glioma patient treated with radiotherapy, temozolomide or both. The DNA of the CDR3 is TGTGCCAGCAGCTTAGTGGGAGGCACCGGGGAGCTGTTTTTT. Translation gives CASSLVGGTGELFF.